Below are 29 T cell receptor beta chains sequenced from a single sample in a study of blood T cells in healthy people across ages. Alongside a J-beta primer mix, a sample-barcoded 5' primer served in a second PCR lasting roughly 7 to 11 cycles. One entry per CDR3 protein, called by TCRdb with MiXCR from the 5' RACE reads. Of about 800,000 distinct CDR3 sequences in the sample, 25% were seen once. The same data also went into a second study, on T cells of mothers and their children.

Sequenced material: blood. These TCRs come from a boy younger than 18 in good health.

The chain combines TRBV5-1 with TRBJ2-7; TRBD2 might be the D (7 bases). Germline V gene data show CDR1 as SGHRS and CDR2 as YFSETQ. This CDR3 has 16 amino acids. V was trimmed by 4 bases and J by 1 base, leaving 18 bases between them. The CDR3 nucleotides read TGCGCCAGCAGCGCCGAGGGGGGGGATGGGTCCTACGAGCAGTACTTC. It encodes CASSAEGGDGSYEQYF.

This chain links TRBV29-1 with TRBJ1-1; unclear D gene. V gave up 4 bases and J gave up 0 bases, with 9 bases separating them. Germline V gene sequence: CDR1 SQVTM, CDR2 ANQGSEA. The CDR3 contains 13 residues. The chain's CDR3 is CSVVTILNTEAFF. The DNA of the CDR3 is TGCAGCGTTGTTACAATTCTGAACACTGAAGCTTTCTTT.

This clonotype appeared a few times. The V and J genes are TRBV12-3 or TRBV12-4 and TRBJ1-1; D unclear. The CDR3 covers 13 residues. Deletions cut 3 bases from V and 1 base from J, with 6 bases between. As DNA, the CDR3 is TGTGCCAGCAGTTTCTTGGCGAACACTGAAGCTTTCTTT. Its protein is CASSFLANTEAFF.

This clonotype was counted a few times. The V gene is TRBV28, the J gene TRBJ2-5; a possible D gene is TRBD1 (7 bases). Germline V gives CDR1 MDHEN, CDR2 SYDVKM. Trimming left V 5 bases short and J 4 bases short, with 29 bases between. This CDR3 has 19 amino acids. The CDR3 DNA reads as TGTGCCAGCAGTCCAGGGGGAAGGGCGGCGGGGAGCCGAGCAGAGACCCAGTACTTC. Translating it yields CASSPGGRAAGSRAETQYF.

The CDR3, as DNA: TGTGCCAGCAGCCTACTTATCGGGGGGTCCTACGAGCAGTACTTC. This encodes CASSLLIGGSYEQYF. The chain combines TRBV5-5 with TRBJ2-7, with TRBD2 matching 7 bases. The ends lost 4 bases at V and 1 base at J; junction bases unmatched: 8. Germline V gene sequence: CDR1 SGHKS, CDR2 YYEKEE (reference sequence). The CDR3 runs to 15 residues. Drawing the rest from reference TRBV5-5 and TRBJ2-7, the complete variable domain is DAGVTQSPTHLIKTRGQQVTLRCSPISGHKSVSWYQQVLGQGPQFIFQYYEKEERGRGNFPDRFSARQFPNYSSELNVNALLLGDSALYLCASSLLIGGSYEQYFGPGTRLTVT.

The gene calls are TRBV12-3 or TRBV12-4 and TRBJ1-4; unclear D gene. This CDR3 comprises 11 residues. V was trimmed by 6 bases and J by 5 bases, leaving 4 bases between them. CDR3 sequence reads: CASSANEKLFF. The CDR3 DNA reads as TGTGCCAGCAGCGCGAATGAAAAACTGTTTTTT.

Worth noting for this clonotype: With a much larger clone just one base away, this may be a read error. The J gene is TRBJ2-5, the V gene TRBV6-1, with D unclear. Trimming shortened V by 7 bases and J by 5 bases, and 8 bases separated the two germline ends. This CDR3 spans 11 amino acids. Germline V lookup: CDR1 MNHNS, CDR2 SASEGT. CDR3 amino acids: CASTRAETQYF. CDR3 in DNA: TGTGCCAGCACCCGAGCGGAGACCCAGTACTTC.

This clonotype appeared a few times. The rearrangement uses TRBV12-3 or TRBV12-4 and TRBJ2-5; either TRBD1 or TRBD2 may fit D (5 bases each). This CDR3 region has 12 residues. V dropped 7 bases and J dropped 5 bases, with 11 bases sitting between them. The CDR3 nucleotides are TGTGCCAGCACAGCAGGGACGGAGACCCAGTACTTC. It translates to CASTAGTETQYF.

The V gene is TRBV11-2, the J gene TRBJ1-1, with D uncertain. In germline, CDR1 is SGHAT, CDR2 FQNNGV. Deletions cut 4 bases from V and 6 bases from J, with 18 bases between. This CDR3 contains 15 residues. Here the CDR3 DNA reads TGTGCCAGCAGCTCTTTATCGGGTATTCGGGCTGAAGCTTTCTTT. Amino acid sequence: CASSSLSGIRAEAFF.

Here the CDR3 reads CAISESWWGENTEAFF. In DNA form, the CDR3 reads TGTGCCATCAGTGAGTCGTGGTGGGGGGAGAACACTGAAGCTTTCTTT. V and J are TRBV10-3 and TRBJ1-1, with D tentatively TRBD1 (5 bases). In germline, CDR1 is ENHRY, CDR2 SYGVKD. The CDR3 is made up of 16 amino acids. The V end was cut by 0 bases, the J end by 1 base, with 12 bases between.

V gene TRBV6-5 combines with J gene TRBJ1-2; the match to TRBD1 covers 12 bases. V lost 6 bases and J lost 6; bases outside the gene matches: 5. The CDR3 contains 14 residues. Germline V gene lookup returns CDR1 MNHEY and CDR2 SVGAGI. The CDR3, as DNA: TGTGCCAGCAGGACCGGGACAGGGGGCAATGGCTACACCTTC. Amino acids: CASRTGTGGNGYTF.

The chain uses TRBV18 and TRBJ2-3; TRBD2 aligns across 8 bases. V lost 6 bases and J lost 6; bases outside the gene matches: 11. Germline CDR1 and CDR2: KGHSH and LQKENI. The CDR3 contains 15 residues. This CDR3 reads CASSPQRGPADTQYF. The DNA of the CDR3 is TGTGCCAGCTCGCCCCAGCGGGGGCCCGCGGATACGCAGTATTTT.

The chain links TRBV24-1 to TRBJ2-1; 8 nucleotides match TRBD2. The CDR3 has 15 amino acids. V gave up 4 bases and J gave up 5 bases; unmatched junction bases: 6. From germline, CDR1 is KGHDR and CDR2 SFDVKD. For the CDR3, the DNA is TGTGCCACCAGTGAGGGTAGCGGGATAAACAATGAGCAGTTCTTC. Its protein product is CATSEGSGINNEQFF.

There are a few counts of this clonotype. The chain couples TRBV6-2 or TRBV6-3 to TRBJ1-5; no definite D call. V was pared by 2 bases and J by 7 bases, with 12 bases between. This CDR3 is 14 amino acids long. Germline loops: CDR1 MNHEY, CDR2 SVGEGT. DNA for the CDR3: TGTGCCAGCAGTTACGGTCCGGTCGGGCAGCCCCAGCATTTT. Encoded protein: CASSYGPVGQPQHF.

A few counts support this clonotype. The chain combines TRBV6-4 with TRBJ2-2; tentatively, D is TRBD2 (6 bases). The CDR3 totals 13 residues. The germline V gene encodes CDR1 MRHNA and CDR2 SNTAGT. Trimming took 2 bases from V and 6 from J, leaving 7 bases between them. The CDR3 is CASSDRLAGELFF. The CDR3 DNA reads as TGTGCCAGCAGTGACAGACTAGCCGGGGAGCTGTTTTTT.

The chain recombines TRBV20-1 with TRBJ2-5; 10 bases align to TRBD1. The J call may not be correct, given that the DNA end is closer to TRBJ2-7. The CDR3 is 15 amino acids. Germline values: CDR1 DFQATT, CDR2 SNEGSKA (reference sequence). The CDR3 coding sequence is TGCAGTGCTGCTTATGGGGACAGGGGACTCTACGAGCAGTACTTC. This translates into CSAAYGDRGLYEQYF.

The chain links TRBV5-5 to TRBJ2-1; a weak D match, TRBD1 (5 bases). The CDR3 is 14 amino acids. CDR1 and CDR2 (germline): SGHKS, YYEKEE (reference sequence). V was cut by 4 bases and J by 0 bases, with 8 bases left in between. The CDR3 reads CASSRQSSYNEQFF. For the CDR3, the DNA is TGTGCCAGCAGCAGACAGAGCTCCTACAATGAGCAGTTCTTC.

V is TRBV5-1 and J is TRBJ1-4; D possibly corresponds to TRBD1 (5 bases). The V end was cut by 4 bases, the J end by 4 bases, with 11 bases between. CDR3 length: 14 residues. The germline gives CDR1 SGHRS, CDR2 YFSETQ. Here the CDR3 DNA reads TGCGCCAGCAGCCGGGACGGTAATAATGAAAAACTGTTTTTT. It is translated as CASSRDGNNEKLFF.

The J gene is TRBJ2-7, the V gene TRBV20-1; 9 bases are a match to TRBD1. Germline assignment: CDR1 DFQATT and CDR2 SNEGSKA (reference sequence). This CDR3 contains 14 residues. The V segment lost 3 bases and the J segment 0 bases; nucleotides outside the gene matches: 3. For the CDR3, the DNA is TGCAGTGCTAGTCCGGGACAGGGCTCCTACGAGCAGTACTTC. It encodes CSASPGQGSYEQYF.

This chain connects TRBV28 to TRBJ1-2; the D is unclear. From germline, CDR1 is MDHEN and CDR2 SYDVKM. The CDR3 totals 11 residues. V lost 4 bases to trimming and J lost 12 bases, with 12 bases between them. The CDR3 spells CASSSLRGNTF. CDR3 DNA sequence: TGTGCCAGCAGTTCCCTTCGCGGCAACACCTTC.

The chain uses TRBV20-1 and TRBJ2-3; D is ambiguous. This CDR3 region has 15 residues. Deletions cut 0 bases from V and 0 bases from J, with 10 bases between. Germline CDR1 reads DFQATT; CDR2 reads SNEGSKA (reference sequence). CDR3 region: CSARDSMGSTDTQYF. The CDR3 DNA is TGCAGTGCTAGAGATAGTATGGGGAGCACAGATACGCAGTATTTT.

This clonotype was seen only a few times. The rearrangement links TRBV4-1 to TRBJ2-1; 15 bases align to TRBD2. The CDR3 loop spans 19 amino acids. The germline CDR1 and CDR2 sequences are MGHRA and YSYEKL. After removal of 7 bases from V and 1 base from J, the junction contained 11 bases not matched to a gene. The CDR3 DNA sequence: TGCGCCAGCAAGAAAGTAAGGACTAGCGGGGGGGGTTCCTACAATGAGCAGTTCTTC. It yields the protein CASKKVRTSGGGSYNEQFF.

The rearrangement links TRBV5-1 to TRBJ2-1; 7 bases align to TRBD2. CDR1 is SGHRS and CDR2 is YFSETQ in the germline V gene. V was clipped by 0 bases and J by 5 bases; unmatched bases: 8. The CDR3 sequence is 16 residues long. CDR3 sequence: CASSLEGLADNNEQFF. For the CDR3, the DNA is TGCGCCAGCAGCTTGGAGGGGCTAGCGGACAACAATGAGCAGTTCTTC.

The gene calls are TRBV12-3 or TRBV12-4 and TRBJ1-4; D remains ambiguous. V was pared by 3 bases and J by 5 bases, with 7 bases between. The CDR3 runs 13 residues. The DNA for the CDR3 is TGTGCCAGCAGTTTGACAAGGAATGAAAAACTGTTTTTT. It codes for CASSLTRNEKLFF.

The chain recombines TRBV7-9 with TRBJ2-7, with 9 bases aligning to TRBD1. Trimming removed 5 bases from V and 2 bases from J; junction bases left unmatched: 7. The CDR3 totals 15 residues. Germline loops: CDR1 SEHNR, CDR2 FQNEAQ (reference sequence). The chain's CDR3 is CASSTGTGSTYEQYF. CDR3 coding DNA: TGTGCCAGCAGCACAGGGACAGGGAGTACCTACGAGCAGTACTTC.

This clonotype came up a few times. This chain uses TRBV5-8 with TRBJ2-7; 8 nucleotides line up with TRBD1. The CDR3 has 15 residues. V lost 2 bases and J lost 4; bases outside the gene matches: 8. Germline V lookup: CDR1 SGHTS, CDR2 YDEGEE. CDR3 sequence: CASSLQTGVLYEQYF. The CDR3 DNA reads TGTGCCAGCAGCTTACAGACAGGGGTTTTGTACGAGCAGTACTTC.

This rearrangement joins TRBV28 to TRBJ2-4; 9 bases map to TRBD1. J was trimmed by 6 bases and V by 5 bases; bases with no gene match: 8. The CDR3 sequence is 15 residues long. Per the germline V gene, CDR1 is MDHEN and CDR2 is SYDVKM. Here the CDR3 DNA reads TGTGCCAGCAGTGGCCTTGGACAGGGGAGAAACATTCAGTACTTC. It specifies CASSGLGQGRNIQYF.

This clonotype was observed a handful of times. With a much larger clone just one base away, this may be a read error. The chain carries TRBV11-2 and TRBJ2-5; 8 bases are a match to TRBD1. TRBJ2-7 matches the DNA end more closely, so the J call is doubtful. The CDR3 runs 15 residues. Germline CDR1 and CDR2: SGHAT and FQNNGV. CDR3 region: CASSPRDRRSYEQYF. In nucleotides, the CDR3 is TGTGCCAGCAGCCCCCGGGACAGGCGCTCCTACGAGCAGTACTTC.

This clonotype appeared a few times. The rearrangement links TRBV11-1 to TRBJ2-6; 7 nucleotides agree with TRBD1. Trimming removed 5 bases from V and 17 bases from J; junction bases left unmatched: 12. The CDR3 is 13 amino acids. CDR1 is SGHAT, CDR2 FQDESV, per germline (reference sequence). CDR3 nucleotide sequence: TGTGCCAGCAGCCCCAGGACAGGCCTTGGTTTGACTTTC. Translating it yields CASSPRTGLGLTF.